This T cell receptor (beta chain) is from a study of identical twins. Study-level points and caveats: Excess twin sharing in beta out-of-frame sequences was weaker. Part of the zero-insertion signal could reflect confounding by invariant MAIT and iNKT cells.

This clonotype was seen at least ten times. The antigen remains undetermined. A universal primer site came from template switching; cDNA carried unique molecular identifiers. From the 5' RACE reads, TCRdb called clonotypes with MiXCR, one entry per CDR3 protein. Of roughly 250,000 distinct CDR3 sequences in the sample, approximately 7.9% were seen once. These sequences were also reported in another study, on yellow fever vaccine responses in identical twins.

Sample: CD8+ T cells sorted from blood. The source is a woman younger than 35 in good health.

The CDR3 region has the DNA TGCAGCGCTAGCGGGGGGGCCCCCGGGGAGCTGTTTTTT. This encodes CSASGGAPGELFF. The gene calls are TRBV29-1 and TRBJ2-2, with 12 bases that match TRBD2. With 7 bases clipped from V and 6 bases from J, the junction kept 3 bases outside the gene matches. This CDR3 is built from 13 residues. CDR1 is SQVTM, CDR2 ANQGSEA, per germline.